This T cell receptor beta chain was captured by sequencing in a study of T cell responses to AZD1222 COVID-19 vaccine. Clones were read by immunoSEQ multiplex PCR, and TCRdb kept only the in-frame ones, dropping some. The sample yields some 150,000 clones, around 90% seen once. The CDR3 runs to 12 residues. V lost 3 bases and J 7 bases, leaving 12 bases between the germline ends. Per germline, CDR1 SQVTM and CDR2 ANQGSEA. Regarding this clone: What it binds is not known.

Study outcomes and limitations: Dominant at 160-218 and 743-854, vaccine-associated CD4 TCRs also spanned spike. Regions left unmutated in variants are reportedly the target of nearly half of spike-specific TCRs. Clonal diversity may have been underestimated, and the donors were mostly white British, with more females than males.

Sequenced here: peripheral blood, sampled 28 days after the second dose of the MenACWY control vaccine. The rearrangement links TRBV29-1 to TRBJ1-1, with D possibly TRBD1 on 5 matching bases. This TCR was recovered from an adult who received the MenACWY meningococcal vaccine as a control. The CDR3 sequence: CSVDGPQGEAFF. The CDR3 bases are TGCAGCGTTGACGGACCCCAGGGTGAAGCTTTCTTT.